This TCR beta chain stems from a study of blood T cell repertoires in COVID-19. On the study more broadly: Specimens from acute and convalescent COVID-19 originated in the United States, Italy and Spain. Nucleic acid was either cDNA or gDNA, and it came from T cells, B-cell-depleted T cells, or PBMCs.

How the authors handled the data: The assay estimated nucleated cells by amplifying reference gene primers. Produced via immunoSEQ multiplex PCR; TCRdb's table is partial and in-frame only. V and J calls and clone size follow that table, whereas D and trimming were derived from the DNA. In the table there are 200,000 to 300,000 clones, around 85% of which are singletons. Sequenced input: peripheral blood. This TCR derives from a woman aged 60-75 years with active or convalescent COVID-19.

The CDR3 bases are TGCGCCAGCAGCTTGTATAGGGGTCCGCGGGGGGCCGCGGGAACCGGGGAGCTGTTTTTT. This translates into CASSLYRGPRGAAGTGELFF. The chain carries TRBV5-1 and TRBJ2-2, with 8 bases that match TRBD2. The V gene's germline CDR1 is SGHRS and CDR2 YFSETQ. CDR3 length: 20 amino acids. J was trimmed by 5 bases and V by 1 base; bases with no gene match: 19. Variable domain in full (rest from reference TRBV5-1 and TRBJ2-2): KAGVTQTPRYLIKTRGQQVTLSCSPISGHRSVSWYQQTPGQGLQFLFEYFSETQRNKGNFPGRFSGRQFSNSRSEMNVSTLELGDSALYLCASSLYRGPRGAAGTGELFFGEGSRLTVL.